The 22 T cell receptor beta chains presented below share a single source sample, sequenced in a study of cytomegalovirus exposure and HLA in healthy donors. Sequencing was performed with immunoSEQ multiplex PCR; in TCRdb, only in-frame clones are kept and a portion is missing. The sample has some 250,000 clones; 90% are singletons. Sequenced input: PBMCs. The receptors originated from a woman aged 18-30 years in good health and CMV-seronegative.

This chain's CDR3 is CASSLEEELEQYV. Here the CDR3 DNA reads TGTGCCAGCAGCTTAGAAGAGGAGCTCGAGCAGTACGTC. V is TRBV7-8 and J is TRBJ2-7; D not resolved. CDR3 size: 13 residues. V was shortened by 1 base and J by 6 bases, with 10 bases between the two germline ends. Germline lookup yields CDR1 SGHVS and CDR2 FQNEAQ.

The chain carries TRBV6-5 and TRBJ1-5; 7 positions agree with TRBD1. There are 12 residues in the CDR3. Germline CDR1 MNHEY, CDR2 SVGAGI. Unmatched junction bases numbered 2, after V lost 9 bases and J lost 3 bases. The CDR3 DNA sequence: TGTGCCAGTCAGGGGGTCAATCAGCCCCAGCATTTT. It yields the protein CASQGVNQPQHF.

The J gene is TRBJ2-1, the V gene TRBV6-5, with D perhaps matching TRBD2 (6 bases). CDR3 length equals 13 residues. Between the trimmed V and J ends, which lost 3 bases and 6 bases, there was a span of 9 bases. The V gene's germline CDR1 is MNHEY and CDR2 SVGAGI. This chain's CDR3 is CASSYAGSNEQFF. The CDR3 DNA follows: TGTGCCAGCAGTTATGCGGGGAGCAATGAGCAGTTCTTC.

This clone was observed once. CDR3 sequence reads: CASSRGTSRFYEQYF. CDR3 nucleotides: TGTGCCAGCAGCCGCGGGACTAGCAGGTTCTACGAGCAGTACTTC. The chain is built from TRBV14 and TRBJ2-7; TRBD2 agrees at 9 bases. CDR3 size: 15 residues. V lost 4 bases, J lost 3 bases, and 7 bases stayed unmatched. Germline V gene sequence: CDR1 SGHDN, CDR2 FVKESK.

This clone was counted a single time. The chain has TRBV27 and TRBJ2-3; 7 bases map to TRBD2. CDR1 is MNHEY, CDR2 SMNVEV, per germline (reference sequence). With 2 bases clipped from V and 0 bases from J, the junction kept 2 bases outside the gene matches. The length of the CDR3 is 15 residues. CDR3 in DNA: TGTGCCAGCAGTTTAGGGCGGGGGAGCACAGATACGCAGTATTTT. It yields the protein CASSLGRGSTDTQYF.

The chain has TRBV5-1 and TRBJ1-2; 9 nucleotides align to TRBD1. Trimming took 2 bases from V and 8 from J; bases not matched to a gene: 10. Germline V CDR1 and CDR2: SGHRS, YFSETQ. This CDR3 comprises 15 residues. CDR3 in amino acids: CASSFTGGDPWGYTF. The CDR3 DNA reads TGCGCCAGCAGCTTTACAGGGGGCGATCCCTGGGGCTACACCTTC.

The CDR3 loop is CASSKGELRQGSSGNTIYF. In nucleotides, the CDR3 is TGTGCCAGCAGCAAGGGGGAACTAAGACAGGGGAGCTCTGGAAACACCATATATTTT. The genes are TRBV7-6 and TRBJ1-3; 8 bases line up with TRBD1. Germline V CDR1 and CDR2: SGHVS, FNYEAQ. Trimming removed 5 bases from V and 0 bases from J; junction bases left unmatched: 15. The CDR3 contains 19 residues.

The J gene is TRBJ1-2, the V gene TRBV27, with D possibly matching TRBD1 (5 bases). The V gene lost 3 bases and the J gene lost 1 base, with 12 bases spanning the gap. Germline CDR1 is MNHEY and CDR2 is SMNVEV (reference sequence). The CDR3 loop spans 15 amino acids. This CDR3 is CASSFGGGNNYGYTF. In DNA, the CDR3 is TGTGCCAGCAGTTTTGGGGGGGGAAATAACTATGGCTACACCTTC.

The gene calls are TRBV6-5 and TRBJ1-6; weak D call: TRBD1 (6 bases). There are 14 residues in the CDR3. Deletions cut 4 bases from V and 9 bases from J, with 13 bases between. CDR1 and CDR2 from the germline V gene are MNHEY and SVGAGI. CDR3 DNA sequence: TGTGCCAGCAGTTTGGCGGACAGATCTTCACCCCTCCACTTT. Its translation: CASSLADRSSPLHF.

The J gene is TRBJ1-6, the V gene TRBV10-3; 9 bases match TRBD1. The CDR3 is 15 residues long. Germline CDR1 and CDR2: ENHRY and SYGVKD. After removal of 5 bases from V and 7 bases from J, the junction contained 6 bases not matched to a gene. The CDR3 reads CAISPGQGPNSPLHF. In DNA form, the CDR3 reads TGTGCCATCAGTCCTGGACAGGGGCCCAATTCACCCCTCCACTTT.

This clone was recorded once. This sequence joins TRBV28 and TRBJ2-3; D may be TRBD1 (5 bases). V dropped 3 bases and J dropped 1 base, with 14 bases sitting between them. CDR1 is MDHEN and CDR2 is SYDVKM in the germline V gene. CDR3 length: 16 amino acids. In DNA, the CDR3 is TGTGCCAGCAGTTTGCCAGGGCCCGGGCGCACAGATACGCAGTATTTT. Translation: CASSLPGPGRTDTQYF.

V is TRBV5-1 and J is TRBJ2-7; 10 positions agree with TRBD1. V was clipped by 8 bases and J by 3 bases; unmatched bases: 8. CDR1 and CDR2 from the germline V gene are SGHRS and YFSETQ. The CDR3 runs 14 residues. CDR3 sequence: CASNPGQGSYEQYF. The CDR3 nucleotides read TGCGCCAGTAACCCGGGACAGGGGAGCTACGAGCAGTACTTC.

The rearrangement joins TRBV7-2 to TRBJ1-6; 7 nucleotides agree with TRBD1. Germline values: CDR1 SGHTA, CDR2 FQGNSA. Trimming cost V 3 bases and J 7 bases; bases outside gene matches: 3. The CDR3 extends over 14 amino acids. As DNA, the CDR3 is TGTGCCAGCAGCTTGGGGACAGACAATTCACCCCTCCACTTT. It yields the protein CASSLGTDNSPLHF.

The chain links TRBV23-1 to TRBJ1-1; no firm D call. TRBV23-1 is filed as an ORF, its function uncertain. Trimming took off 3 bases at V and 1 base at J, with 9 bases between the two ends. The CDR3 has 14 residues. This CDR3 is CASSQWERNTEAFF. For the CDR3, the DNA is TGCGCCAGCAGTCAGTGGGAGCGGAACACTGAAGCTTTCTTT.

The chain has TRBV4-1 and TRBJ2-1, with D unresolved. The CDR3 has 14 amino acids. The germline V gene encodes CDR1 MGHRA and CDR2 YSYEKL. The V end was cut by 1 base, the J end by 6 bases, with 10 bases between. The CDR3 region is CASSQVDPGNEQFF. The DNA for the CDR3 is TGCGCCAGCAGCCAAGTTGACCCGGGCAATGAGCAGTTCTTC.

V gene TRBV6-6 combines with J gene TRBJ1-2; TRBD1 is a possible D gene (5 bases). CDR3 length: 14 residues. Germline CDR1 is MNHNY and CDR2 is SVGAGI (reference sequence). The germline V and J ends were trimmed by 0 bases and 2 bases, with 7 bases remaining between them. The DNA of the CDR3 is TGTGCCAGCAGTTACTCTGGGGGGAACTATGGCTACACCTTC. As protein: CASSYSGGNYGYTF.

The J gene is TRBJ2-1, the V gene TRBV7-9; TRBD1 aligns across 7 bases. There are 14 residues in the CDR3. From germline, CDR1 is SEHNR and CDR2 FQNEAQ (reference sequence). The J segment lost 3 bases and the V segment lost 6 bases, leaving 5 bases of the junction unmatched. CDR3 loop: CASRGAGGYNEQFF. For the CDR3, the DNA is TGTGCCAGCAGGGGGGCAGGGGGCTACAATGAGCAGTTCTTC.

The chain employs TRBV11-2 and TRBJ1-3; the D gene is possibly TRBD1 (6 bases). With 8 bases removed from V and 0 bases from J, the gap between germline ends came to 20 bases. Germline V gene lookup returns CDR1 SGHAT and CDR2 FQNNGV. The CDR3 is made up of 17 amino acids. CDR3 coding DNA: TGTGCCAGCTGGGGAACCGGGGGGGCTAGCTCTGGAAACACCATATATTTT. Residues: CASWGTGGASSGNTIYF.

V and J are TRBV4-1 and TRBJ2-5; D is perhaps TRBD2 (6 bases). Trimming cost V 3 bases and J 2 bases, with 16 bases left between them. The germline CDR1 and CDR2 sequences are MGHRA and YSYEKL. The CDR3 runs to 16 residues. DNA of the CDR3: TGCGCCAGCAGCCAGGGAGTTAGCGGCGGACAAGAGACCCAGTACTTC. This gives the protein CASSQGVSGGQETQYF.

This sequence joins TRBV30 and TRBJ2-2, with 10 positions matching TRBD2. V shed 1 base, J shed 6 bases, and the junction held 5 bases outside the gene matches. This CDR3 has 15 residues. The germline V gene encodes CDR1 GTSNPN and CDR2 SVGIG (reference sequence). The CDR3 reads CAWSGVGLAAGELFF. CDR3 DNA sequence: TGTGCCTGGAGTGGCGTAGGACTAGCGGCCGGGGAGCTGTTTTTT.

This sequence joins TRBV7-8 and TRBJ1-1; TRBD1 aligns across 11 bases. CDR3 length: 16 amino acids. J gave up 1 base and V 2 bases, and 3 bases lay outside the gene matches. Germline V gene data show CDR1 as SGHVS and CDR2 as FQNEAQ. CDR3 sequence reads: CASSLWDRGTNTEAFF. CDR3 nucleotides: TGTGCCAGCAGCTTATGGGACAGGGGGACGAACACTGAAGCTTTCTTT.

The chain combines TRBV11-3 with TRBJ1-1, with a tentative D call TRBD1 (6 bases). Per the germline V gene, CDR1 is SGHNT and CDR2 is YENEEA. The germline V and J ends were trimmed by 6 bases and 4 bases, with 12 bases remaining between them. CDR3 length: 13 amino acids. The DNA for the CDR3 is TGTGCCAGCAGTGGGACATACGGCACTGAAGCTTTCTTT. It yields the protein CASSGTYGTEAFF.